This T cell receptor (beta chain) came from a study of T cell responses to AZD1222 COVID-19 vaccine. The overall study: Pooling was applied to second doses at about 4 or about 12 weeks. General study findings and limits: No day 14 peak samples; only post-peak repertoires were characterized. Baseline seropositivity characterized only 5 or 6 AZD1222 recipients.

Germline V gives CDR1 SEHNR, CDR2 FQNEAQ (reference sequence). The length of the CDR3 is 15 residues. The ends were cut back, 5 bases at V and 3 bases at J, with 16 bases in the middle. About this clone itself: What it recognizes is unknown.

Produced via immunoSEQ multiplex PCR; TCRdb's table is partial and in-frame only. The data hold about 110,000 clones, with 86% observed a single time. This chain connects TRBV7-9 to TRBJ1-2, with no clear D. Sequencing was performed on peripheral blood, taken on day 0 of AZD1222 vaccination. The clonotype originates from an adult in good health. The DNA for the CDR3 is TGTGCCAGCAGCCCAGCCGCGTACAGATACTATGGCTACACCTTC. Protein product: CASSPAAYRYYGYTF. The complete variable domain, with remaining parts taken from reference TRBV7-9 and TRBJ1-2, reads DTGVSQNPRHKITKRGQNVTFRCDPISEHNRLYWYRQTLGQGPEFLTYFQNEAQLEKSRLLSDRFSAERPKGSFSTLEIQRTEQGDSAMYLCASSPAAYRYYGYTFGSGTRLTVV.